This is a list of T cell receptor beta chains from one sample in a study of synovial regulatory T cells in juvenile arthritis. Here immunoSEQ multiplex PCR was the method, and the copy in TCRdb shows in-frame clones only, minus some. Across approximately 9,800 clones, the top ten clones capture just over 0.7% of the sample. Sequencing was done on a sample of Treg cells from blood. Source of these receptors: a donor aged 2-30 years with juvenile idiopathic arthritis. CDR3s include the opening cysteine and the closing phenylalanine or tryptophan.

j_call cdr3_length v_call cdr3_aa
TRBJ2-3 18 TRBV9 CASSDSLASDPSTDTQYF
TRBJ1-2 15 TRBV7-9 CASSAGGVANYGYTF
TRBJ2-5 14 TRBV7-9 CASSRAASQETQYF
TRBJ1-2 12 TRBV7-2 CASLRGPEGYTF
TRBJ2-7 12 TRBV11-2 CASSLNRGRPYF
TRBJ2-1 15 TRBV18 CASSPGGGPYNEQFF
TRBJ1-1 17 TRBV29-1 CSVDRTYGTGRSTEAFF
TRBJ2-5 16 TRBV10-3 CAIHPPRGHNQETQYF
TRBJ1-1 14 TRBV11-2 CASSLFKQGTEAFF
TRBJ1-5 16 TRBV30 CAWSHRGTQSNQPQHF
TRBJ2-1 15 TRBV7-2 CASSFGPWGGNEQFF
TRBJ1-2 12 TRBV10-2 CASRGEGVGYTF
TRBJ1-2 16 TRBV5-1 CASSRGIVDRGNGYTF
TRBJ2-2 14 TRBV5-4 CASSLVGGTGELFF
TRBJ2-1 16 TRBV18 CASSPLTSGNRNEQFF
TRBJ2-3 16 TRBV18 CASSPQTSGSVDTQYF
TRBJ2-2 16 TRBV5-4 CASSSVGGTNTGELFF
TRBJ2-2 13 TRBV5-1 CASSPRDRGELFF
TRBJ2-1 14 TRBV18 CASHTDISYNEQFF
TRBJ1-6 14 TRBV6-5 CASRFDRGPSPLHF
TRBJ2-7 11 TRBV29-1 CSVAGGHEQYF
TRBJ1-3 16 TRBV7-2 CASSLVGGGDGNTIYF
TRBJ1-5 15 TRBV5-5 CASSLEGTSGQPQHF
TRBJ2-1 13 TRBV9 CASSLSPSNEQFF
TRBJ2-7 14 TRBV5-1 CASSGDTSPYEQYF
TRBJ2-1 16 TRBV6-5 CASSYRRTGHPNEQFF
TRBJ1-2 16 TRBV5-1 CASRSRRDGSSGGYTF
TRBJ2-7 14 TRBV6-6 CASSSDRTTYEQYF
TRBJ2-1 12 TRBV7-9 CASSLAGGEQFF
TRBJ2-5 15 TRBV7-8 CASSGTGLAYETQYF
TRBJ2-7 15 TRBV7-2 CASSFRMPGRHEQYF
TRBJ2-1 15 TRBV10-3 CAITVTGNSYNEQFF
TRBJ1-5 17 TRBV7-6 CASSLYETGVGGQPQHF